This T cell receptor (beta chain) comes out of a study of T cells in Graves' hyperthyroidism and ophthalmopathy. Study-wide results and caveats: In blood, most of the thyroid clonotypes expanded above 0.001 were also present. Patients with ophthalmopathy were separated from those with stable hyperthyroidism by a 13 V-J model.

Fresh peripheral blood, around 9.3 ml of it, supplied the PBMCs. After removal of 4 bases from V and 7 bases from J, the junction contained 7 bases not matched to a gene. The length of the CDR3 is 15 residues. Germline V CDR1 and CDR2: LNHDA, SQIVND (reference sequence). Only a few counts were recorded for this clonotype. Its antigen is not known. From RNA transcripts, TCR beta CDR3 regions were amplified. An initial round of RT-PCR targeting the TCR CDR3 relied on the HTBI primer set. TCRdb reprocessed the multiplex PCR reads via MiXCR and lists one record per CDR3 protein. Here the sample spans around 500,000 distinct CDR3 sequences, roughly 22% being singletons.

The chain uses TRBV19 and TRBJ2-1; 10 bases fit TRBD1. The sequence was collected from a woman in her sixties or seventies with Graves' ophthalmopathy. Sequencing was carried out using blood. CDR3 amino acids: CASSKTGGVGNEQFF. In DNA form, the CDR3 reads TGTGCCAGTAGTAAGACAGGGGGCGTTGGGAATGAGCAGTTCTTC.